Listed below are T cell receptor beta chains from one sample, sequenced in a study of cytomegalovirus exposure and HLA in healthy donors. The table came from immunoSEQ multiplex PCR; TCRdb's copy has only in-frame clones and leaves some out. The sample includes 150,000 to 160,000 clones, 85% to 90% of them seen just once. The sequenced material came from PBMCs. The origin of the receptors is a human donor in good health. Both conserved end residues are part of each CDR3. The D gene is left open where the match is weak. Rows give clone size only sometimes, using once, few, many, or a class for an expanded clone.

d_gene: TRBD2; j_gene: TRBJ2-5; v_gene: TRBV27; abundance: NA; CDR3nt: TGTGCCAGCAGTTACCGGGGTAGCGGGGGGACCCAGTACTTC; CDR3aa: CASSYRGSGGTQYF
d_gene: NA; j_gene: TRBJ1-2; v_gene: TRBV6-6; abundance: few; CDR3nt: TGTGCCAGCAGTCCTGACAGGAGCTACACCTTC; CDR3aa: CASSPDRSYTF
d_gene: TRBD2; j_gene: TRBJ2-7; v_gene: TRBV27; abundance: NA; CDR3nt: TGTGCCAGCAGTTCGGGGAGGGAGTACGAGCAGTACTTC; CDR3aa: CASSSGREYEQYF
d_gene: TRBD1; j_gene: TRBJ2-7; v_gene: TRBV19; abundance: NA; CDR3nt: TGTGCCAGTAGTACCGGGACAGGCCCTACCTACGAGCAGTACTTC; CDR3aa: CASSTGTGPTYEQYF
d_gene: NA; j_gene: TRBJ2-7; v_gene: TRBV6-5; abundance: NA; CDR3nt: TGTGCCAGCGTCCTAGGTGGCAGCTCCTACGAGCAGTACTTC; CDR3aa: CASVLGGSSYEQYF
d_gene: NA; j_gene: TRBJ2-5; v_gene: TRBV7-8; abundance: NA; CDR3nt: TGTGCCAGCAGCTTAGTAGGAGGGGCGGCGGGCCAAGAGACCCAGTACTTC; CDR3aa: CASSLVGGAAGQETQYF
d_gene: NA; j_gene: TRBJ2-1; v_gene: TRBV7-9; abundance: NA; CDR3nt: TGTGCCAGCACGGACAATGAGCAGTTCTTC; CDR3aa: CASTDNEQFF
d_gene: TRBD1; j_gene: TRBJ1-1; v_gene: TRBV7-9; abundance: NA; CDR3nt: TGTGCCAGCAGCTTTACACAGGGGGGGATCACTGAAGCTTTCTTT; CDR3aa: CASSFTQGGITEAFF
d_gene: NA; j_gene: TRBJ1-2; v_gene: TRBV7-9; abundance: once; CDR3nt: TGTGCCAGCAGCACAGAGGGTGGTGGCTACACCTTC; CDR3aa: CASSTEGGGYTF
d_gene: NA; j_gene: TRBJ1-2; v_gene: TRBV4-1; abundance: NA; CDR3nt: TGCGCCAGCAGCCCTTTCAGGGGAGACTATGGCTACACCTTC; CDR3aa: CASSPFRGDYGYTF
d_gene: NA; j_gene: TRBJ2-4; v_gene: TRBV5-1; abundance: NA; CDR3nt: TGCGCCAGCAGCTTGGGTTGGTCGGGAGCCATTCAGTACTTC; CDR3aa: CASSLGWSGAIQYF
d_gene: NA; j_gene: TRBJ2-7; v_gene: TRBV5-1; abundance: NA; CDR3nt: TGCGCCAGCAGCTTTAACTCCTACGAGCAGTACTTC; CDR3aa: CASSFNSYEQYF
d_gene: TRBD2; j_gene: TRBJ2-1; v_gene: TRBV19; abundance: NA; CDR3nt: TGTGCCAGTAGTCAGTCTAGCGGGGGCTACAATGAGCAGTTCTTC; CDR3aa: CASSQSSGGYNEQFF
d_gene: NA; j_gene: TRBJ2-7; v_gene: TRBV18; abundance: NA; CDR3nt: TGTGCCAGCTCACCACTTCGCGCCTACGAGCAGTACTTC; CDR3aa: CASSPLRAYEQYF
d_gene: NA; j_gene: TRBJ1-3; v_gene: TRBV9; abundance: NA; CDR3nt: TGTGCCAGCAGCGAGCACCTTGGAGGATCTGGAAACACCATATATTTT; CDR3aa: CASSEHLGGSGNTIYF
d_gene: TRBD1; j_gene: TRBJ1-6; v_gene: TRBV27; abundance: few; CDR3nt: TGTGCCAGTCAAGGGACAGGGGCCTATAATTCACCCCTCCACTTT; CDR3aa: CASQGTGAYNSPLHF
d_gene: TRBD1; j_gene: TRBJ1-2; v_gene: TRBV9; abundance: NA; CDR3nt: TGTGCCAGCAGCCCATCCGACAGGGTAAATGGCTACACCTTC; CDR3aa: CASSPSDRVNGYTF
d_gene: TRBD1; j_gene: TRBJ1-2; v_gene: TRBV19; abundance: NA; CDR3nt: TGTGCCAGTAGTGTCACAGGGGCATATGGCTACACCTTC; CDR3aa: CASSVTGAYGYTF
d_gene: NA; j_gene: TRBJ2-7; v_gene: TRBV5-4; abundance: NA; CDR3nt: TGTGCCAGCAGCTTGGTAAAGGGGGGGATCTACGAGCAGTACTTC; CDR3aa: CASSLVKGGIYEQYF
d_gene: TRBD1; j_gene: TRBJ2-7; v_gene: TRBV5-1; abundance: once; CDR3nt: TGCGCCAGCAGCTTGGGGGTGACAGGGTTCAACGAGCAGTACTTC; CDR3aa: CASSLGVTGFNEQYF
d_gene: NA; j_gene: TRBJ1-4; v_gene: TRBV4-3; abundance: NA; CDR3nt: TGCGCCAGCAGCCATCTTATAGGGGGAGCTAATGAAAAACTGTTTTTT; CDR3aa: CASSHLIGGANEKLFF
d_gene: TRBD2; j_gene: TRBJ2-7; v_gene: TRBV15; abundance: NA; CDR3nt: TGTGCCACCAGCAGAAAAATACTAGCGGGATCGGACGAGCAGTACTTC; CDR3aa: CATSRKILAGSDEQYF
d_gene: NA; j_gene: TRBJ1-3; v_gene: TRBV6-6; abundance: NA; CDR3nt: TGTGCCAGCAATCCGACAGACTCTGGAAACACCATATATTTT; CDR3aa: CASNPTDSGNTIYF
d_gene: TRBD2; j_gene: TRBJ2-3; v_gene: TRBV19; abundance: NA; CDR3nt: TGTGCCAGTAGTTTAGGCGGGGGGGCCGTATATCTGGGCACAGATACGCAGTATTTT; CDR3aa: CASSLGGGAVYLGTDTQYF
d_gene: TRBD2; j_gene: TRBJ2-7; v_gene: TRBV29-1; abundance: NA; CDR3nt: TGCAGCGTTGAAGGCGCTCGGACTAGCGGGAGGTACGAGCAGTACTTC; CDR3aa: CSVEGARTSGRYEQYF
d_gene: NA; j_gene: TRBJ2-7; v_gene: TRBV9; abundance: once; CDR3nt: TGTGCCAGCAGCGTAGCCGGGACTGGAGGCTACGAGCAGTACTTC; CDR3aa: CASSVAGTGGYEQYF
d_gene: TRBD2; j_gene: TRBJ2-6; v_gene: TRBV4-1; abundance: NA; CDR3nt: TGCGCCAGCAGCCAAGTAGCGGGAGCGGGGGGGAACTCTGGGGCCAACGTCCTGACTTTC; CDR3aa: CASSQVAGAGGNSGANVLTF
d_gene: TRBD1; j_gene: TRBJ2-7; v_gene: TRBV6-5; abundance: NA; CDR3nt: TGTGCCAGCAGTTACGGGCAGGGGGCCTACGAGCAGTACTTC; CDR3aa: CASSYGQGAYEQYF
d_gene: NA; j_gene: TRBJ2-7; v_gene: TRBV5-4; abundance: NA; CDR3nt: TGTGCCAGCAGCTCGTCCCGAGGGACTTCTTCCTACGAGCAGTACTTC; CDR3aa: CASSSSRGTSSYEQYF
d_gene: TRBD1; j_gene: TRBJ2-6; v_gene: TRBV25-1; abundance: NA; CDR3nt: TGTGCCAGCAGTGCACAGGGACAGGGGGCTTCTGGGGCCAACGTCCTGACTTTC; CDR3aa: CASSAQGQGASGANVLTF
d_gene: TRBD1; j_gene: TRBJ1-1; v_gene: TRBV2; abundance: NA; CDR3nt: TGTGCCAGCAGTTTACAGGGGACGAACACTGAAGCTTTCTTT; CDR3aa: CASSLQGTNTEAFF
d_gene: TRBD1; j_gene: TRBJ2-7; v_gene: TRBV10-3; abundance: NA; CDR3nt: TGTGCCACCTTAACCATGGGACAGGGGTTGGGCGAGCAGTACTTC; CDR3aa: CATLTMGQGLGEQYF
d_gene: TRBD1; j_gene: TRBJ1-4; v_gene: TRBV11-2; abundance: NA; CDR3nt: TGTGCCAGCAGCTTAGATAACCAGGGGGCTACTAATGAAAAACTGTTTTTT; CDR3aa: CASSLDNQGATNEKLFF
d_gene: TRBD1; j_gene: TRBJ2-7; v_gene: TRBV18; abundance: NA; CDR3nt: TGTGCCAGCTCACCAGGGACAGGGATAACGGGGGAGCAGTACTTC; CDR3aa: CASSPGTGITGEQYF
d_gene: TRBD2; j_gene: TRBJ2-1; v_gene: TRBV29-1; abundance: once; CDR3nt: TGCAGCGTTGAAGAGGTAGCGGGAGTCTCCTACAATGAGCAGTTCTTC; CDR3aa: CSVEEVAGVSYNEQFF
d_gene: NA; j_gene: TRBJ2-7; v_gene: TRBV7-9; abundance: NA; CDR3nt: TGTGCCAGCAGCTCCACAGGGATAGAACCGTACTTC; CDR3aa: CASSSTGIEPYF
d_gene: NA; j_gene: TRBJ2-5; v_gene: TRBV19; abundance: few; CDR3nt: TGTGCCAGTGCGGACAGCGACACAGAGACCCAGTACTTC; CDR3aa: CASADSDTETQYF
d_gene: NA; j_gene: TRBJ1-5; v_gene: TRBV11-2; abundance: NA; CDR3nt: TGTGCCAGCAGCGCAACTCCTTATCAGCCCCAGCATTTT; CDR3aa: CASSATPYQPQHF
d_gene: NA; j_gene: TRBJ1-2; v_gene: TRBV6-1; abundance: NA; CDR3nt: TGTGCCAGCAGTGAACTGGCAGGGCGGATCTATGGCTACACCTTC; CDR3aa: CASSELAGRIYGYTF